The 29 T cell receptor beta chains reported below all come from one sample, sequenced in a study of low-dose radiotherapy and immunotherapy resistance in tumors. Time point in this sample: after trial treatment. Treatment indicated: LDRT plus nivolumab, ipilimumab, low-dose cyclophosphamide and aspirin (RACIN trial). Priming of first-strand cDNA relied on TRAV- and TRBV-specific primers (covering alpha and beta chains). Both a constant-region primer and a V-primer adapter served to amplify TCRs across around 20 PCR cycles. MiXCR, applied by TCRdb to the reads, yields one record per CDR3 protein. Among under 95,000 distinct CDR3 sequences listed, roughly 17% were seen once. Sequencing was performed on PBMCs, taken after low-dose radiotherapy plus immunotherapy. The receptors derive from a male donor with prostate cancer.

Ten or more counts support this clonotype. The genes are TRBV11-1 and TRBJ1-6; D unresolved. This CDR3 contains 14 residues. Germline-derived CDR1 and CDR2 are SGHAT and FQDESV (reference sequence). V lost 6 bases and J 7 bases, leaving 13 bases between the germline ends. CDR3 coding DNA: TGTGCCAGCAGGGTAGCTGGCGGGAATTCACCCCTCCACTTT. It encodes CASRVAGGNSPLHF.

This clonotype was observed many times. The chain has TRBV29-1 and TRBJ2-5; no clear D. Germline CDR1 and CDR2: SQVTM and ANQGSEA. Trimming shortened V by 4 bases and J by 6 bases, and 6 bases separated the two germline ends. The CDR3 spans 10 residues. The CDR3 bases are TGCAGCGTTGGAATCCAGACCCAGTACTTC. Its protein product is CSVGIQTQYF.

This clonotype has at least ten counts. The CDR3 nucleotides read TGTGCCAGCACCTTCGGGGTAGGGGAGCAGTTCTTC. Translation gives CASTFGVGEQFF. The chain combines TRBV5-6 with TRBJ2-1; weak D call: TRBD2 (5 bases). CDR3 length equals 12 residues. Trimming shortened V by 6 bases and J by 10 bases, and 14 bases separated the two germline ends. In germline, CDR1 is SGHDT, CDR2 YYEEEE.

The rearrangement uses TRBV29-1 and TRBJ2-2; possibly TRBD2 for D (6 bases). V lost 7 bases to trimming and J lost 6 bases, with 18 bases between them. The CDR3 is 14 amino acids. From germline, CDR1 is SQVTM and CDR2 ANQGSEA. The CDR3 spells CSAQAGGRAGELFF. In nucleotides, the CDR3 is TGCAGCGCCCAAGCGGGTGGTCGGGCCGGGGAGCTGTTTTTT.

Many counts were recorded for this clonotype. The chain carries TRBV28 and TRBJ2-2, with TRBD2 matching over 8 bases. The germline V gene has CDR1 MDHEN and CDR2 SYDVKM. The CDR3 covers 14 residues. The junction had 1 base not matched to a gene; V was cut back by 4 bases and J by 3 bases. The CDR3 is CASSSSGHTGELFF. In DNA form, the CDR3 reads TGTGCCAGCAGTTCTAGCGGGCACACCGGGGAGCTGTTTTTT.

As for this clonotype: A single base separates this from a much larger clone, so it may be a read error. The chain combines TRBV6-2 or TRBV6-3 with TRBJ2-7, with 8 bases aligning to TRBD2. Germline V gives CDR1 MNHEY, CDR2 SVGEGT. This CDR3 is 12 amino acids long. Germline trimming cut 4 bases from V and 7 bases from J; bases unmatched to any gene: 3. CDR3 amino acids: CASSFSSGEQYF. CDR3 in DNA: TGTGCCAGCAGTTTCTCTAGCGGGGAGCAGTACTTC.

Many counts were recorded for this clonotype. Here the CDR3 DNA reads TGCAGTGCTAGCTGGAGGACAGGGGGCAACGAGCAGTACTTC. Translating gives CSASWRTGGNEQYF. V gene TRBV20-1 combines with J gene TRBJ2-7, with 11 bases identical to TRBD1. The V gene end was trimmed by 3 bases and the J gene end by 5 bases; junction bases not matched to a gene: 6. The CDR3 runs 14 residues. Germline V CDR1 and CDR2: DFQATT, SNEGSKA (reference sequence).

This clonotype has at least ten counts. The CDR3 spells CASSFGQAYEQYF. CDR3 nucleotide sequence: TGCGCCAGCAGCTTCGGACAGGCCTACGAGCAGTACTTC. The genes are TRBV5-1 and TRBJ2-7, with TRBD1 identical over 7 bases. V gave up 2 bases and J gave up 2 bases; unmatched junction bases: 1. Germline CDR1 reads SGHRS; CDR2 reads YFSETQ. The CDR3 consists of 13 residues.

This clonotype occurred many times. The rearrangement uses TRBV13 and TRBJ2-3; D could derive from TRBD1 or TRBD2 (5 bases each). Germline loops: CDR1 PRHDT, CDR2 FYEKMQ (reference sequence). CDR3 size: 14 residues. With 0 bases removed from V and 5 bases from J, the gap between germline ends came to 9 bases. The CDR3 protein is CASSLGGGEDTQYF. The CDR3 DNA reads as TGTGCCAGCAGCTTAGGTGGGGGAGAAGATACGCAGTATTTT.

This clonotype was seen at least ten times. This rearrangement joins TRBV6-2 or TRBV6-3 to TRBJ2-2; a weak D match, TRBD2 (7 bases). Germline V lookup: CDR1 MNHEY, CDR2 SVGEGT. Trimming removed 4 bases at V and 1 base at J, with 10 bases between. The CDR3 length is 15 residues. The CDR3 loop is CASSWGGLNTGELFF. CDR3 bases: TGTGCCAGCAGTTGGGGGGGCTTGAACACCGGGGAGCTGTTTTTT.

This clonotype appeared many times. The CDR3: CASSDLAGGLEDTQYF. The CDR3 bases are TGTGCCAGCAGTGATTTAGCGGGAGGGCTGGAAGATACGCAGTATTTT. V gene TRBV2 combines with J gene TRBJ2-3; 11 bases are a match to TRBD2. V lost 3 bases to trimming and J lost 5 bases; unmatched junction nucleotides: 7. The germline V gene has CDR1 SNHLY and CDR2 FYNNEI. The CDR3 runs 16 residues.

Many counts were recorded for this clonotype. The chain is built from TRBV30 and TRBJ2-4; D is uncertain. Per germline, CDR1 GTSNPN and CDR2 SVGIG (reference sequence). Trimming pared 2 bases from V and 3 bases from J, leaving 5 bases between. This CDR3 spans 12 amino acids. The DNA of the CDR3 is TGTGCCTGGAGTCTGGGCAAAAACATTCAGTACTTC. This translates into CAWSLGKNIQYF.

This clonotype has just one count. Just one base apart from a much larger clone, this may be a read error. The chain is built from TRBV7-9 and TRBJ2-3; D remains unclear. Germline lookup yields CDR1 SEHNR and CDR2 FQNEAQ (reference sequence). The CDR3 loop spans 12 amino acids. The CDR3 spells CASSLWSDTEYF. The CDR3 DNA reads as TGTGCCAGCAGCCTCTGGTCAGATACGGAGTATTTT. The variable domain in full, with the rest retrieved from reference TRBV7-9 and TRBJ2-3, is DTGVSQNPRHKITKRGQNVTFRCDPISEHNRLYWYRQTLGQGPEFLTYFQNEAQLEKSRLLSDRFSAERPKGSFSTLEIQRTEQGDSAMYLCASSLWSDTEYFGPGTRLTVL.

This clonotype was observed many times. The V call is TRBV5-1, the J call TRBJ2-3, with 9 nucleotides matching TRBD2. Germline V CDR1 and CDR2: SGHRS, YFSETQ. After removal of 4 bases from V and 3 bases from J, the junction contained 12 bases not matched to a gene. The CDR3 has 17 residues. CDR3 protein: CASSPARTSVSTDTQYF. CDR3 bases: TGCGCCAGCAGCCCGGCCCGGACTAGCGTATCGACAGATACGCAGTATTTT.

The J gene is TRBJ2-1, the V gene TRBV6-2 or TRBV6-3; D gene uncertain. In germline, CDR1 is MNHEY, CDR2 SVGEGT. The length of the CDR3 is 15 residues. Trimming shortened V by 6 bases and J by 1 base, and 13 bases separated the two germline ends. CDR3 nucleotide sequence: TGTGCCAGCAGCCAAGGGCGTATATCCTACAATGAGCAGTTCTTC. It translates to CASSQGRISYNEQFF.

This clonotype appeared a few times. The chain is built from TRBV28 and TRBJ2-6; D might be TRBD1 (6 bases). V lost 6 bases and J 4 bases, leaving 13 bases between the germline ends. The CDR3 length is 15 residues. The germline V gene encodes CDR1 MDHEN and CDR2 SYDVKM. The CDR3 is CASSRNRDGANVLTF. CDR3 nucleotide sequence: TGTGCCAGCAGCCGGAACAGGGACGGGGCCAACGTCCTGACTTTC.

The chain carries TRBV30 and TRBJ2-1; 10 bases map to TRBD1. The V segment lost 2 bases and the J segment 15 bases; nucleotides outside the gene matches: 13. Germline V gene data show CDR1 as GTSNPN and CDR2 as SVGIG (reference sequence). There are 14 residues in the CDR3. The CDR3 is CAWSRQGAHSGPFF. CDR3 nucleotide sequence: TGTGCCTGGAGTCGACAGGGGGCCCATTCCGGGCCGTTCTTC.

This clonotype was seen ten or more times. The chain employs TRBV29-1 and TRBJ1-1; 10 nucleotides match TRBD1. The CDR3 has 16 amino acids. Losses at the gene ends were 5 bases for V and 0 bases for J; bases not matched to a gene: 9. The V gene's germline CDR1 is SQVTM and CDR2 ANQGSEA. The CDR3 DNA reads as TGCAGCGTTTCTCGGGACAGGGGTTTTATGAACACTGAAGCTTTCTTT. It yields the protein CSVSRDRGFMNTEAFF.

This clonotype was counted many times. The chain is built from TRBV6-2 or TRBV6-3 and TRBJ1-2; the D is unclear. The V and J ends lost 5 bases and 5 bases respectively, with 18 bases between them. In germline, CDR1 is MNHEY, CDR2 SVGEGT. The CDR3 runs to 15 residues. CDR3 sequence reads: CASSPLRGLRYGYTF. CDR3 bases: TGTGCCAGCAGTCCCCTTCGCGGACTGCGTTATGGCTACACCTTC.

This clonotype was counted at least ten times. The chain has TRBV7-2 and TRBJ2-6; D is undetermined. The CDR3 consists of 16 residues. The germline V gene has CDR1 SGHTA and CDR2 FQGNSA. Trimming took 1 base from V and 0 from J, leaving 7 bases between them. The CDR3 loop reads CASSLGKFSGANVLTF. CDR3 nucleotides: TGTGCCAGCAGCTTAGGGAAATTCTCTGGGGCCAACGTCCTGACTTTC.

Notes on this clonotype: This likely came from a read error, as a far larger clone is one base away. The chain joins TRBV6-8 to TRBJ2-7; TRBD1 aligns across 8 bases. CDR3 length: 16 amino acids. CDR1 MNHGY and CDR2 SAAAGT come from the germline V gene. Trimming removed 6 bases from V and 1 base from J; junction bases left unmatched: 11. The CDR3 DNA reads as TGTGCCAGCAGGGTAGCGAGGACAGGGCCTTCCTACGAGCAGTACTTC. Residues: CASRVARTGPSYEQYF.

This clonotype showed up many times. The rearrangement uses TRBV7-2 and TRBJ1-6, with D unclear. The germline gives CDR1 SGHTA, CDR2 FQGNSA. V lost 7 bases and J lost 5, with 15 bases in between. This CDR3 spans 15 amino acids. The CDR3 DNA reads as TGTGCCAGCAACAAGGGAACCCTAAATAATTCACCCCTCCACTTT. Protein: CASNKGTLNNSPLHF. Supplemented by reference TRBV7-2 and TRBJ1-6, the full variable domain reads GAGVSQSPSNKVTEKGKDVELRCDPISGHTALYWYRQSLGQGLEFLIYFQGNSAPDKSGLPSDRFSAERTGGSVSTLTIQRTQQEDSAVYLCASNKGTLNNSPLHFGNGTRLTVT.

This clonotype was detected many times. The chain has TRBV2 and TRBJ2-5; 11 bases are shared with TRBD2. Per germline, CDR1 SNHLY and CDR2 FYNNEI. The length of the CDR3 is 13 residues. Losses at the gene ends were 8 bases for V and 5 bases for J; bases not matched to a gene: 4. The CDR3 region is CASRPSGGETQYF. DNA of the CDR3: TGTGCCAGCCGACCTAGCGGGGGGGAGACCCAGTACTTC.

This clonotype was observed many times. The V gene is TRBV18, the J gene TRBJ1-2; 7 bases fit TRBD1. Germline V gene sequence: CDR1 KGHSH, CDR2 LQKENI. The CDR3 sequence is 14 residues long. The V segment lost 1 base and the J segment 6 bases; nucleotides outside the gene matches: 5. The CDR3 spells CASSPLTGIDGYTF. DNA of the CDR3: TGTGCCAGCTCACCACTGACAGGGATTGATGGCTACACCTTC.

The chain carries TRBV5-1 and TRBJ2-7; tentatively, D is TRBD1 (6 bases). V lost 4 bases and J 0 bases, leaving 14 bases between the germline ends. Germline-derived CDR1 and CDR2 are SGHRS and YFSETQ. The CDR3 is 15 amino acids. This CDR3 is CASSLLQGRSYEQYF. The CDR3 DNA sequence: TGCGCCAGCAGCCTCCTACAGGGACGCTCCTACGAGCAGTACTTC.

This clonotype has a count of ten or more. V is TRBV20-1 and J is TRBJ2-5, with TRBD1 matching over 7 bases. Germline V gene lookup returns CDR1 DFQATT and CDR2 SNEGSKA (reference sequence). The length of the CDR3 is 15 residues. V shed 2 bases, J shed 2 bases, and the junction held 8 bases outside the gene matches. In DNA form, the CDR3 reads TGCAGTGCTAGAAGAGGGACAGCGATACAAGAGACCCAGTACTTC. Its translation is CSARRGTAIQETQYF.

Comment on this clonotype: Since a far larger clone is one base different, this is likely a read error. This sequence joins TRBV29-1 and TRBJ2-7; D not certain. Per the germline V gene, CDR1 is SQVTM and CDR2 is ANQGSEA. The CDR3 extends over 11 amino acids. Trimming took off 5 bases at V and 7 bases at J, with 12 bases between the two ends. The CDR3 nucleotides read TGCAGCGTTAAGACTTACAATGAGCAGTACTTC. It translates to CSVKTYNEQYF.

This clonotype was detected ten times or more. CDR3 region: CASSLASYTSAYEQYF. In nucleotides, the CDR3 is TGTGCCAGCAGCTTAGCCTCCTATACTAGCGCCTACGAGCAGTACTTC. This chain connects TRBV11-2 to TRBJ2-7, with 7 bases that match TRBD2. CDR1 is SGHAT, CDR2 FQNNGV, per germline. The V segment lost 1 base and the J segment 2 bases; nucleotides outside the gene matches: 8. This CDR3 has 16 residues.

Many counts were recorded for this clonotype. The chain combines TRBV7-9 with TRBJ2-4, with 12 bases matching TRBD2. In germline, CDR1 is SEHNR, CDR2 FQNEAQ (reference sequence). The CDR3 contains 19 residues. V shed 2 bases and J 0 bases; nucleotides not matched to a gene: 8. CDR3 protein: CASSLRFSSGRVAKNIQYF. CDR3 sequence (DNA): TGTGCCAGCAGCTTAAGGTTTTCTAGCGGGAGGGTAGCCAAAAACATTCAGTACTTC. Using reference TRBV7-9 and TRBJ2-4 for the parts outside the CDR3, the full variable domain is DTGVSQNPRHKITKRGQNVTFRCDPISEHNRLYWYRQTLGQGPEFLTYFQNEAQLEKSRLLSDRFSAERPKGSFSTLEIQRTEQGDSAMYLCASSLRFSSGRVAKNIQYFGAGTRLSVL.